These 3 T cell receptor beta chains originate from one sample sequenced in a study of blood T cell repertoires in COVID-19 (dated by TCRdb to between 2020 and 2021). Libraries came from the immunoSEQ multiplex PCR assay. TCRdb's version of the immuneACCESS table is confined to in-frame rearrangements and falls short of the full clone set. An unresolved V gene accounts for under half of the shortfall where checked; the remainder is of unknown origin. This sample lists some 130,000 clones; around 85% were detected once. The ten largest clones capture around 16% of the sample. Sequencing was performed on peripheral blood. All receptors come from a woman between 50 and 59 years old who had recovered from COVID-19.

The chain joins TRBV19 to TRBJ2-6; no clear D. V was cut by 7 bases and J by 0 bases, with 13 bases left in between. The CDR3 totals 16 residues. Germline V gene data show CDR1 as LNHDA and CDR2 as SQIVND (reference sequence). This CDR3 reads CASNHRYPSGANVLTF. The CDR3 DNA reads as TGTGCCAGTAATCACAGATACCCCTCTGGGGCCAACGTCCTGACTTTC.

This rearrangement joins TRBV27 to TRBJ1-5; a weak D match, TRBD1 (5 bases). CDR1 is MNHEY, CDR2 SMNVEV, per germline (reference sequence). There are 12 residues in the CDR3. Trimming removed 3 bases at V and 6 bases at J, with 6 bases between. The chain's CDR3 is CASSFQGQPQHF. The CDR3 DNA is TGTGCCAGCAGTTTCCAGGGTCAGCCCCAGCATTTT.

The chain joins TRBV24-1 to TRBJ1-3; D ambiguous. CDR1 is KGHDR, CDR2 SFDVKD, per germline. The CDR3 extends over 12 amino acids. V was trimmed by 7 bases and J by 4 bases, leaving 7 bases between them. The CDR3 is CATSARGNTIYF. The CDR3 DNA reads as TGTGCCACCAGCGCGAGGGGAAACACCATATATTTT.